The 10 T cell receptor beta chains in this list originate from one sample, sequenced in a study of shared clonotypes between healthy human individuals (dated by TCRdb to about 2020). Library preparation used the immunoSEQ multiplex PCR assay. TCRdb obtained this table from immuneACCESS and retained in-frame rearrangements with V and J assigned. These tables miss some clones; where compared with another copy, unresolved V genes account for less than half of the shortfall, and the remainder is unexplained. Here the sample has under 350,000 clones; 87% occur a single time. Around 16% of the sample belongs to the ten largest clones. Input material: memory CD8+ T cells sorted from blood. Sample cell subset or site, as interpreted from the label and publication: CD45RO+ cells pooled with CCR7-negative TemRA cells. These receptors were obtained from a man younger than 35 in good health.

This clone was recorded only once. As DNA, the CDR3 is TGTGCCAGCAGCCAAGATGGGACGCTGTTTTTT. Translation gives CASSQDGTLFF. The chain employs TRBV14 and TRBJ2-2; D is perhaps TRBD1 or TRBD2 (5 bases each). Trimming stripped 0 bases from V and 13 bases from J, with 6 bases between. This CDR3 contains 11 residues. The V gene's germline CDR1 is SGHDN and CDR2 FVKESK. The variable domain in full, completed from reference TRBV14 and TRBJ2-2, reads EAGVTQFPSHSVIEKGQTVTLRCDPISGHDNLYWYRRVMGKEIKFLLHFVKESKQDESGMPNNRFLAERTGGTYSTLKVQPAELEDSGVYFCASSQDGTLFFGEGSRLTVL.

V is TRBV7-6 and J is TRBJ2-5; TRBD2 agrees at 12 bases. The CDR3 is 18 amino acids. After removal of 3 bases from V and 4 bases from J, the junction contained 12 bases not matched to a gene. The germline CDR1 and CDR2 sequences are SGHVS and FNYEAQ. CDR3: CASSLRLQLAGGLETQYF. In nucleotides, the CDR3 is TGTGCCAGCAGCTTGCGACTTCAACTAGCGGGGGGCCTAGAGACCCAGTACTTC.

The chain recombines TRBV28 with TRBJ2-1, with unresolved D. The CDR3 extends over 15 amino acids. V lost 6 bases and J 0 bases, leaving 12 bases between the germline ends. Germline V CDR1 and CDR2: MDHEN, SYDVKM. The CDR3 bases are TGTGCCAGCAGGATAGGCCGGAGCTCCTACAATGAGCAGTTCTTC. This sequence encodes CASRIGRSSYNEQFF.

The CDR3 spells CASSRLAGGYLELDNEQFF. CDR3 DNA: TGCGCCAGCAGCCGACTAGCGGGAGGGTATTTGGAACTGGACAATGAGCAGTTCTTC. J is TRBJ2-1 and V is TRBV4-3, with TRBD2 matching 14 bases. This CDR3 comprises 19 residues. Germline CDR1 and CDR2: LGHNA and YSLEER. V lost 4 bases and J lost 5; bases outside the gene matches: 13.

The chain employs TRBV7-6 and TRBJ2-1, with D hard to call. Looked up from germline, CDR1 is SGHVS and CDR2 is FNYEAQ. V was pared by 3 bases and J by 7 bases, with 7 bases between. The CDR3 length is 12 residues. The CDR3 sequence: CASSLNVNEQFF. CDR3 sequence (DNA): TGTGCCAGCAGCTTGAATGTAAATGAGCAGTTCTTC.

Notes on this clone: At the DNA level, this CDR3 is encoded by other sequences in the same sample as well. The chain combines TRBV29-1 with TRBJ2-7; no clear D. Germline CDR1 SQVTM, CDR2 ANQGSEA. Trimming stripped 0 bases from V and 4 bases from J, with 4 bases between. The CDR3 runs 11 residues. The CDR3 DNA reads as TGCAGCGTTGAAGACACGTACGAGCAGTACTTC. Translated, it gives CSVEDTYEQYF.

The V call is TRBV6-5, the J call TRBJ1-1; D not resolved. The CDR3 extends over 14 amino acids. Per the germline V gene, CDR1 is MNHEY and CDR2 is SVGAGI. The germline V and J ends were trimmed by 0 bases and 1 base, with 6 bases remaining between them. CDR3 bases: TGTGCCAGCAGTTACTCGTGGGGGAACACTGAAGCTTTCTTT. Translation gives CASSYSWGNTEAFF.

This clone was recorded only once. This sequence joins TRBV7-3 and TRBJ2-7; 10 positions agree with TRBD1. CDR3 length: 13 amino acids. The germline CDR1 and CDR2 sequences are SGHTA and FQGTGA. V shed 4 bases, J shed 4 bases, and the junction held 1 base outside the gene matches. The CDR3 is CASSSDRGYEQYF. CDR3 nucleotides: TGTGCCAGCAGCTCGGACAGGGGGTACGAGCAGTACTTC.

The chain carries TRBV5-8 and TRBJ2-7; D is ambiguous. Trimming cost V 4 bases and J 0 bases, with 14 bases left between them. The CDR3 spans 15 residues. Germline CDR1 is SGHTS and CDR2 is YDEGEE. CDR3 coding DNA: TGTGCCAGCAGCCCCATGGGTGAGAGCTCCTACGAGCAGTACTTC. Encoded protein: CASSPMGESSYEQYF.

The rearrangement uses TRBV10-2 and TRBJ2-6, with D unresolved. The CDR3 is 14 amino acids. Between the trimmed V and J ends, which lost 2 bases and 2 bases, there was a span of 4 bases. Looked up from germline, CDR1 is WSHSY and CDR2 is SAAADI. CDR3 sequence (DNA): TGCGCCAGCAGTGAGGGGGCTGGGGCCAACGTCCTGACTTTC. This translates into CASSEGAGANVLTF.